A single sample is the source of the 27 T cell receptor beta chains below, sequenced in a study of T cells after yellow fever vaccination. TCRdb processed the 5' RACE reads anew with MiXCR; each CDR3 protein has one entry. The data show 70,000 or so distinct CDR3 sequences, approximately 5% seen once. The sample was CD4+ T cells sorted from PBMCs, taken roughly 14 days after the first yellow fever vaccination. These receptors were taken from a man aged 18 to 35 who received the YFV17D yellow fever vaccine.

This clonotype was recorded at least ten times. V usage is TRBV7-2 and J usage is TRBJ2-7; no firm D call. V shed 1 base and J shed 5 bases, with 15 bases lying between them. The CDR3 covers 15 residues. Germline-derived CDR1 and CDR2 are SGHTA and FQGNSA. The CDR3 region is CASSLGGTNLHEQYF. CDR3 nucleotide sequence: TGTGCCAGCAGCTTAGGGGGAACGAATCTCCACGAGCAGTACTTC.

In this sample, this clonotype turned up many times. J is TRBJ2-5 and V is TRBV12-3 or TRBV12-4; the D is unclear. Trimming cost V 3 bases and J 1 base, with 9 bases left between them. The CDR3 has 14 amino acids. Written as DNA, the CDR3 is TGTGCCAGCAGTTTCTTTACATCCCAAGAGACCCAGTACTTC. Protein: CASSFFTSQETQYF.

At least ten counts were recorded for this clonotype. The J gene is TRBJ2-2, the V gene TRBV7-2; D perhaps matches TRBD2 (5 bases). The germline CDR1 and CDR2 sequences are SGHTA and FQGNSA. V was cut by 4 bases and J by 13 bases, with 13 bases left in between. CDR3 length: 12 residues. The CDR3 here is CASSSYTRGLFF. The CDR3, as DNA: TGTGCCAGCAGCTCCTATACCCGGGGGCTGTTTTTT.

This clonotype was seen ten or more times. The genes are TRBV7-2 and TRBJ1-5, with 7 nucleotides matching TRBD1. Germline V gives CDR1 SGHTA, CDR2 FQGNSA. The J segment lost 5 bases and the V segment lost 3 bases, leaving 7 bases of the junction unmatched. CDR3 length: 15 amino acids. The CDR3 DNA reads TGTGCCAGCAGCTTGACCCGGGACAGTCATCAGCCCCAGCATTTT. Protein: CASSLTRDSHQPQHF.

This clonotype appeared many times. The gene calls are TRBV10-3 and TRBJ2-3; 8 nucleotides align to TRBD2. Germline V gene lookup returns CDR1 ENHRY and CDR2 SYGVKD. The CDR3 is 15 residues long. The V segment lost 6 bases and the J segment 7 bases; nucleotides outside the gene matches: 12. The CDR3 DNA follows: TGTGCCATCAGCCGAGAGGGTAGCGGGGAGTATACGCAGTATTTT. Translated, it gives CAISREGSGEYTQYF.

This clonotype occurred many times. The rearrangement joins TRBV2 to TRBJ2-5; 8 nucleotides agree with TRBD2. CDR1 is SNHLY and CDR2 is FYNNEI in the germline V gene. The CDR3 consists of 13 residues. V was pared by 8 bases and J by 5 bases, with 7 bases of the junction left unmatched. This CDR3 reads CASGDSGAETQYF. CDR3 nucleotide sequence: TGTGCCAGCGGAGATAGCGGGGCGGAGACCCAGTACTTC.

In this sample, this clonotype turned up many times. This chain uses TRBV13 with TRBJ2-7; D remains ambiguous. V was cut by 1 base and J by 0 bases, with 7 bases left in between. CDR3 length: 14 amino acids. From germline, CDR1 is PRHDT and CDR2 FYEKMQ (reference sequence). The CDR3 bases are TGTGCCAGCAGCTTAGCTCCGGTCTCCTACGAGCAGTACTTC. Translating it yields CASSLAPVSYEQYF. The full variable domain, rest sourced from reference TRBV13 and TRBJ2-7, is AAGVIQSPRHLIKEKRETATLKCYPIPRHDTVYWYQQGPGQDPQFLISFYEKMQSDKGSIPDRFSAQQFSDYHSELNMSSLELGDSALYFCASSLAPVSYEQYFGPGTRLTVT.

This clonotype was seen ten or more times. CDR3 amino acids: CASRGTGNQPQHF. The DNA for the CDR3 is TGTGCCAGCAGGGGGACAGGCAATCAGCCCCAGCATTTT. The chain links TRBV12-3 or TRBV12-4 to TRBJ1-5, with 7 bases aligning to TRBD1. With 6 bases clipped from V and 2 bases from J, the junction kept 1 base outside the gene matches. The CDR3 length is 13 residues.

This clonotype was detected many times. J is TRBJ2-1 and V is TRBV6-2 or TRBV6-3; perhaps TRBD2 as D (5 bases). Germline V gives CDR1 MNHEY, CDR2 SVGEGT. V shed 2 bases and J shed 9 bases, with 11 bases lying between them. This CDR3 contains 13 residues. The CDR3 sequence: CASSYATRSEQFF. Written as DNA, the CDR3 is TGTGCCAGCAGTTACGCCACTAGATCTGAGCAGTTCTTC.

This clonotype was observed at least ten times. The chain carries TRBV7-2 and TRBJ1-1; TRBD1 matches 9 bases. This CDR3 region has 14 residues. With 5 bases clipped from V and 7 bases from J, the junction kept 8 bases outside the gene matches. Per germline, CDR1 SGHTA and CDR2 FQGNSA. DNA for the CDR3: TGTGCCAGCAGCACCAGACAGGGGGAGGTTGAAGCTTTCTTT. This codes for CASSTRQGEVEAFF.

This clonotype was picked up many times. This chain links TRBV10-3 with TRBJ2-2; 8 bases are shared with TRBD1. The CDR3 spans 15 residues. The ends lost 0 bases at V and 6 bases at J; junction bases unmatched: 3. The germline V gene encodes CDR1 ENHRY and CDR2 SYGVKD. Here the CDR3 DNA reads TGTGCCATCAGTGAGTCCGGACAGGGATCCGGGGAGCTGTTTTTT. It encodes CAISESGQGSGELFF.

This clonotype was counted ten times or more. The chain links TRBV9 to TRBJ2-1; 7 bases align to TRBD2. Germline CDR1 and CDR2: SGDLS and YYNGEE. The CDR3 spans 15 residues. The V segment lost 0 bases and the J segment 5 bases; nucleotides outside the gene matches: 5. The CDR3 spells CASSVGEGMNNEQFF. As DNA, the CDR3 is TGTGCCAGCAGCGTAGGGGAGGGGATGAACAATGAGCAGTTCTTC.

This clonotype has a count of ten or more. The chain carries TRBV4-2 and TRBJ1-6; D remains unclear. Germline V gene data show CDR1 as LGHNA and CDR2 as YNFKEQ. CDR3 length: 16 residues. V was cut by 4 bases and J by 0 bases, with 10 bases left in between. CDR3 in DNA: TGTGCCAGCAGCCCATCGGCGGACTCCTATAATTCACCCCTCCACTTT. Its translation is CASSPSADSYNSPLHF.

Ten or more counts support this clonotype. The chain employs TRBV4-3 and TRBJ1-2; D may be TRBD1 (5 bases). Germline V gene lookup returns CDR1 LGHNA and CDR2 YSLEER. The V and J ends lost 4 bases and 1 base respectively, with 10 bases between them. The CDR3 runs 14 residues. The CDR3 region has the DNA TGCGCCAGCAGCCTAGGGACGGTTAACTATGGCTACACCTTC. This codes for CASSLGTVNYGYTF.

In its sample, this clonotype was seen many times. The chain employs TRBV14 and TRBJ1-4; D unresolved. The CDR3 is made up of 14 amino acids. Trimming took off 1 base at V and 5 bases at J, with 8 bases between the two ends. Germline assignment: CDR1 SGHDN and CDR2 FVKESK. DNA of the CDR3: TGTGCCAGCAGCCAAGGGACCCAGAATGAAAAACTGTTTTTT. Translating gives CASSQGTQNEKLFF.

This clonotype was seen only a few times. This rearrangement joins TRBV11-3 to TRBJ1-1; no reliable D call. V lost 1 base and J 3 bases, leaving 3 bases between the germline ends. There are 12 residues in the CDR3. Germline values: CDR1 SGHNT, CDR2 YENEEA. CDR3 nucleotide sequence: TGTGCCAGCAGCTTAGGGGACACTGAAGCTTTCTTT. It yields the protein CASSLGDTEAFF. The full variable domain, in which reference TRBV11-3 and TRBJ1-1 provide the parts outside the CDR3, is EAGVVQSPRYKIIEKKQPVAFWCNPISGHNTLYWYLQNLGQGPELLIRYENEEAVDDSQLPKDRFSAERLKGVDSTLKIQPAELGDSAVYLCASSLGDTEAFFGQGTRLTVV.

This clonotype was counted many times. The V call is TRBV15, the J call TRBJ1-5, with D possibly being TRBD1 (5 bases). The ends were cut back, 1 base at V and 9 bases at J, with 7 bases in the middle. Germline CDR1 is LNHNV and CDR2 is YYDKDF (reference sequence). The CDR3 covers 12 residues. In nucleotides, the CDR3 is TGTGCCACCAGCAGAGGGGGACGGCCCCAGCATTTT. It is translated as CATSRGGRPQHF.

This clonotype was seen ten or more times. The CDR3: CASSFEPGGGNEQFF. The CDR3 nucleotides are TGTGCCAGCAGCTTTGAGCCAGGAGGGGGAAATGAGCAGTTCTTC. The V gene is TRBV5-4, the J gene TRBJ2-1; D possibly matches TRBD1 or TRBD2 (6 bases each). The CDR3 contains 15 residues. CDR1 and CDR2 (germline): SGHNT, YYREEE (reference sequence). V was shortened by 2 bases and J by 7 bases, with 16 bases between the two germline ends.

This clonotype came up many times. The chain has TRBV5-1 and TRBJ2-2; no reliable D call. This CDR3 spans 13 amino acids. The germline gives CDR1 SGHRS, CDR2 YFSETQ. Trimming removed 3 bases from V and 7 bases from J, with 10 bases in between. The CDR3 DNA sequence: TGCGCCAGCAGCTCCTGGACGAGCGGGGAGCTGTTTTTT. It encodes CASSSWTSGELFF.

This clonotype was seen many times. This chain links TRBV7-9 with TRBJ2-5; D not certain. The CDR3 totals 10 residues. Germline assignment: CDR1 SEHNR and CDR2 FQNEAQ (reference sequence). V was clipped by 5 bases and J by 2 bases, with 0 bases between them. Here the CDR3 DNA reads TGTGCCAGCAGCCAAGAGACCCAGTACTTC. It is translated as CASSQETQYF.

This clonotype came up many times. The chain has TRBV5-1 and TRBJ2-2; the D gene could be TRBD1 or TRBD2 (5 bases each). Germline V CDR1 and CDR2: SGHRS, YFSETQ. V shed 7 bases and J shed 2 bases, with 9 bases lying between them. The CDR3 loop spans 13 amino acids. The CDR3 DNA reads TGCGCCAGCGGGGGAGATAACACCGGGGAGCTGTTTTTT. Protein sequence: CASGGDNTGELFF. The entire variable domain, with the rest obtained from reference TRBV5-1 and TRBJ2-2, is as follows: KAGVTQTPRYLIKTRGQQVTLSCSPISGHRSVSWYQQTPGQGLQFLFEYFSETQRNKGNFPGRFSGRQFSNSRSEMNVSTLELGDSALYLCASGGDNTGELFFGEGSRLTVL.

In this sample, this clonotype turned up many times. The DNA for the CDR3 is TGTGCCAGCAGCTTGGCGGGACAGGGCTATGGCTACACCTTC. It translates to CASSLAGQGYGYTF. This chain links TRBV7-2 with TRBJ1-2; 9 bases fit TRBD1. V trimming: 3 bases; J trimming: 4 bases; junction bases outside the gene matches: 3. This CDR3 spans 14 amino acids. Per germline, CDR1 SGHTA and CDR2 FQGNSA.

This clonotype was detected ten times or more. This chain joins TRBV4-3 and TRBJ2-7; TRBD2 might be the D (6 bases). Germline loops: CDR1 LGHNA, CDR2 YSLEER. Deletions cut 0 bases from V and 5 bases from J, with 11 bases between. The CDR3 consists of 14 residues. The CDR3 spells CASSQEPGRNEQYF. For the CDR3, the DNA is TGCGCCAGCAGCCAAGAACCGGGGAGGAACGAGCAGTACTTC.

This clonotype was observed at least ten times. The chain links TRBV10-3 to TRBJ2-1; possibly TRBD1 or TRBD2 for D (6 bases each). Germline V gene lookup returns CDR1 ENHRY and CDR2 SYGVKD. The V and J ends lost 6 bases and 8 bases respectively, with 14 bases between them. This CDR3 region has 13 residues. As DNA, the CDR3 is TGTGCCATCAGGGGTCCTGGGGGGCATGAGCAGTTCTTC. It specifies CAIRGPGGHEQFF.

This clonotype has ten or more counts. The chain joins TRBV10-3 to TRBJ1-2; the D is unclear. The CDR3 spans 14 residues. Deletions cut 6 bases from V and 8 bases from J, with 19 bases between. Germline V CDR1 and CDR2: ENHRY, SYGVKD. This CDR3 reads CAIRKEHTAGGYTF. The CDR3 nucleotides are TGTGCCATCAGGAAAGAGCACACCGCCGGGGGCTACACCTTC.

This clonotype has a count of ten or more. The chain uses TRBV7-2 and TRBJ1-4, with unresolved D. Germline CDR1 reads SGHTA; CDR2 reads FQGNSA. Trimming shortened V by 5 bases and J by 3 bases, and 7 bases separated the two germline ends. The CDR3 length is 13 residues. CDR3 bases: TGTGCCAGCAGCGGGAGCGCTAATGAAAAACTGTTTTTT. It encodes CASSGSANEKLFF.

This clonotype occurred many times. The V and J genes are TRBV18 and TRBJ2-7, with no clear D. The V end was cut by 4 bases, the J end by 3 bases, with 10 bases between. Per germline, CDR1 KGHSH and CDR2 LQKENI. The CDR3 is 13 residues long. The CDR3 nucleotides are TGTGCCAGCTCACGCGCCGGCAGCTACGAGCAGTACTTC. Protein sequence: CASSRAGSYEQYF.